This TCR beta chain is drawn from a study of blood T cell repertoires in COVID-19. At the level of the study: In each case, the material was cDNA or gDNA derived from T cells, B-cell-depleted T cells, or PBMCs.

TCRdb keeps only in-frame clones here, not all; method: immunoSEQ multiplex PCR. Here the sample spans approximately 200,000 clones, 85% being singletons. The CDR3 consists of 15 residues. CDR1 is SGDLS, CDR2 YYNGEE, per germline. The J segment lost 9 bases and the V segment lost 0 bases, leaving 8 bases of the junction unmatched. Material for sequencing was PBMCs or T cells enriched from blood (not recorded which). This clonotype originated in a man between 35 and 55 years old who had recovered from COVID-19. V and J are TRBV9 and TRBJ2-1; 8 nucleotides line up with TRBD2. CDR3 protein: CASSVEIGRAVEQFF. The CDR3 DNA sequence: TGTGCCAGCAGCGTAGAGATCGGGAGGGCCGTTGAGCAGTTCTTC.